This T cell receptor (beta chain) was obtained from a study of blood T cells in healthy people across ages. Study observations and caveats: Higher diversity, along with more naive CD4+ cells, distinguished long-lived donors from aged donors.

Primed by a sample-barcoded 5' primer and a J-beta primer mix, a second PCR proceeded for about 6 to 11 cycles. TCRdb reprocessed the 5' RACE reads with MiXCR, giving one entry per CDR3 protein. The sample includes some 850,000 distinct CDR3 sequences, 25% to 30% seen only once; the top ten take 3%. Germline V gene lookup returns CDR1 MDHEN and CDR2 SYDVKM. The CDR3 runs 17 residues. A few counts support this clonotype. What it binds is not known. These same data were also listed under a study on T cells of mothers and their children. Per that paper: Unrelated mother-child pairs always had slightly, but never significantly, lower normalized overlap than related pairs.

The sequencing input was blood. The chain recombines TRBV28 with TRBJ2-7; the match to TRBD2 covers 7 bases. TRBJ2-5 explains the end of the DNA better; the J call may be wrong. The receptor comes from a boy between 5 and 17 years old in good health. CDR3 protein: CASSLRPEGRGQETQYF. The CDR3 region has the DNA TGTGCCAGCAGTTTACGCCCAGAAGGGCGGGGGCAAGAGACCCAGTACTTC.